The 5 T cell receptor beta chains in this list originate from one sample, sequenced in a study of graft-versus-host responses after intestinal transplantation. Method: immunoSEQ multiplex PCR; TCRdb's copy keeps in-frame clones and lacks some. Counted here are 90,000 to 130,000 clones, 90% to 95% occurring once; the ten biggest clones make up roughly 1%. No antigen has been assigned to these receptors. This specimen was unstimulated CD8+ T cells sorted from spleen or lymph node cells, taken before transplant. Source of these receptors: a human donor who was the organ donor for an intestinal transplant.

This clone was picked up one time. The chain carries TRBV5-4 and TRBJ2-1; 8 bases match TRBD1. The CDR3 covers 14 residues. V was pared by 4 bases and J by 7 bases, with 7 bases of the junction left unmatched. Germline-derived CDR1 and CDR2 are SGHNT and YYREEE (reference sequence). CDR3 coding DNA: TGTGCCAGCAGCGGTGGACAGGGTGGGAATGAGCAGTTCTTC. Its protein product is CASSGGQGGNEQFF.

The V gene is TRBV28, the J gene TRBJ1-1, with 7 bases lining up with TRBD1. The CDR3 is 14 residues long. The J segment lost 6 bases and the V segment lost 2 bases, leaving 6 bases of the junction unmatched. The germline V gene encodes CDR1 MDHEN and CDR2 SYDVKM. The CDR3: CASSLTGDESEAFF. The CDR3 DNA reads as TGTGCCAGCAGTTTAACAGGGGACGAATCTGAAGCTTTCTTT.

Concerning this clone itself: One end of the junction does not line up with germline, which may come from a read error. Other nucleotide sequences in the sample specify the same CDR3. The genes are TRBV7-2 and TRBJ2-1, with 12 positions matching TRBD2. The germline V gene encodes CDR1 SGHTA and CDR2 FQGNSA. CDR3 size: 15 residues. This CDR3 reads CASSLAGGPYNEQFF. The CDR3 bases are TGTGCCAGCAGCCTAGCGGGAGGGCCCTACAATGAGCAGTTCTTC.

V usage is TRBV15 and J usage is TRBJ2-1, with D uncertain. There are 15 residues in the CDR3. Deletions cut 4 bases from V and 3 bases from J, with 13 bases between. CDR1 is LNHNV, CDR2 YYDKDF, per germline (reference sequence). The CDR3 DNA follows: TGTGCCACCAGCACAGACTGGCCTCTCTACAATGAGCAGTTCTTC. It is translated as CATSTDWPLYNEQFF.

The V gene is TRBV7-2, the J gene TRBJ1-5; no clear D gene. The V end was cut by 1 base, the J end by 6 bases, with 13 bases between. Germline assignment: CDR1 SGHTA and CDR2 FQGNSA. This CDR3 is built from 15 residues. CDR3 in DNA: TGTGCCAGCAGCTTAGGTAGATCCGTTGGTCAGCCCCAGCATTTT. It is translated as CASSLGRSVGQPQHF.